A single sample gave rise to the 10 T cell receptor beta chains below, sequenced in a study of regulatory T cells in long-lasting Graves disease. TCR beta libraries were built with iRepertoire HTBI primers and Arm-PCR of CDR3 regions. TCRdb itself ran the multiplex PCR reads through MiXCR, one entry per CDR3 protein. The profile shows hundreds of thousands of distinct CDR3 sequences, approximately 15% of them singletons. This sample's time point: newly diagnosed GD, antithyroid drugs for less than 3 months. Preparation of the TCR library used RNA extracted from PBMCs. Separately, the same data were catalogued under a study of T cells in Graves' hyperthyroidism and ophthalmopathy.

Material: peripheral blood mononuclear cells (PBMCs), obtained at new diagnosis, from a patient treated with antithyroid drugs. These receptors were obtained from a woman aged 25 to 39 with Graves disease.

In this sample, this clonotype turned up many times. V gene TRBV7-2 combines with J gene TRBJ2-7; the match to TRBD1 covers 8 bases. Per germline, CDR1 SGHTA and CDR2 FQGNSA. After removal of 6 bases from V and 2 bases from J, the junction contained 9 bases not matched to a gene. CDR3 length: 15 residues. The CDR3 DNA follows: TGTGCCAGCAGGAAACAGGGGGGACTCCCCTACGAGCAGTACTTC. Translation gives CASRKQGGLPYEQYF.

The chain joins TRBV28 to TRBJ1-2, with D tentatively TRBD1 (6 bases). The germline gives CDR1 MDHEN, CDR2 SYDVKM. The CDR3 is made up of 12 amino acids. V was cut by 5 bases and J by 5 bases, with 9 bases left in between. This CDR3 reads CASSIRGYGYTF. The CDR3 DNA reads as TGTGCCAGCAGTATCAGGGGTTATGGCTACACCTTC.

There are many counts of this clonotype. The genes are TRBV7-2 and TRBJ1-6; 7 positions match TRBD1. J gave up 5 bases and V 6 bases, and 4 bases lay outside the gene matches. Per the germline V gene, CDR1 is SGHTA and CDR2 is FQGNSA. This CDR3 spans 14 amino acids. The CDR3, as DNA: TGTGCCAGCAGACCGGGACAGAATAATTCACCCCTCCACTTT. Its translation: CASRPGQNNSPLHF.

Ten or more counts support this clonotype. The chain has TRBV29-1 and TRBJ2-7, with D possibly being TRBD1 (6 bases). Germline assignment: CDR1 SQVTM and CDR2 ANQGSEA. V was pared by 7 bases and J by 2 bases, with 12 bases between. The CDR3 loop spans 12 amino acids. The CDR3 nucleotides read TGCAGCGCGAAAGACAGGACCTACGAGCAGTACTTC. This sequence encodes CSAKDRTYEQYF.

Of note for this clonotype: A much larger clone is a single base away; this may be a read error. The rearrangement joins TRBV6-1 to TRBJ2-7; 11 bases map to TRBD1. The tail of the sequence fits TRBJ2-5 better, so the J call may be wrong. This CDR3 has 17 amino acids. Per germline, CDR1 MNHNS and CDR2 SASEGT. The CDR3 here is CASGESRTGGQQWTQYF. The CDR3 DNA is TGTGCCAGCGGTGAATCCCGGACAGGGGGCCAGCAATGGACCCAGTACTTC.

V and J are TRBV30 and TRBJ2-7, with 11 bases matching TRBD2. J was trimmed by 3 bases and V by 5 bases; bases with no gene match: 18. The CDR3 has 18 amino acids. The germline CDR1 and CDR2 sequences are GTSNPN and SVGIG (reference sequence). CDR3 nucleotide sequence: TGTGCCTGGGACAAAAAGGGGCCCCTAGCGGGAGGAGGCTACGAGCAGTACTTC. Amino acids: CAWDKKGPLAGGGYEQYF.

The chain links TRBV10-3 to TRBJ2-7; maybe TRBD2 (6 bases). Germline loops: CDR1 ENHRY, CDR2 SYGVKD. This CDR3 has 13 amino acids. V lost 11 bases and J lost 5, with 19 bases in between. The DNA of the CDR3 is TGTGCCGTCACCGCCTCTGGCGGGAACGAGCAGTACTTC. It translates to CAVTASGGNEQYF.

In its sample, this clonotype was seen a few times. This CDR3 is CASSKKPGPTGELFF. CDR3 nucleotide sequence: TGTGCCAGTAGTAAAAAACCAGGGCCCACCGGGGAGCTGTTTTTT. The rearrangement uses TRBV19 and TRBJ2-2, with a weak D call TRBD1 (5 bases). This CDR3 spans 15 amino acids. CDR1 is LNHDA and CDR2 is SQIVND in the germline V gene (reference sequence). V was pared by 4 bases and J by 4 bases, with 13 bases between.

The J gene is TRBJ2-7, the V gene TRBV20-1; D gene ambiguous. The germline V and J ends were trimmed by 1 base and 4 bases, with 8 bases remaining between them. The CDR3 is 12 amino acids. Germline V gene sequence: CDR1 DFQATT, CDR2 SNEGSKA (reference sequence). CDR3 in DNA: TGCAGTGCTAGAGTAAAAGAATACGAGCAGTACTTC. Its protein is CSARVKEYEQYF.

This clonotype was counted at least ten times. This chain links TRBV7-2 with TRBJ2-1; TRBD2 matches at 14 bases. The V segment lost 2 bases and the J segment 5 bases; nucleotides outside the gene matches: 5. This CDR3 region has 17 residues. Per germline, CDR1 SGHTA and CDR2 FQGNSA. In DNA form, the CDR3 reads TGTGCCAGCAGCTTATGGTGGACTAGCGGGAGGAACAATGAGCAGTTCTTC. It yields the protein CASSLWWTSGRNNEQFF.